These 7 T cell receptor beta chains originate from one sample sequenced in a study of CD8 T cell repertoires and HIV-1 epitope variants. The table came from immunoSEQ multiplex PCR; TCRdb's copy has only in-frame clones and leaves some out. The data show under 5,500 clones, approximately 61% seen once. No antigen is known for these receptors. Sequenced sample: cultured CD8+ T cells derived from PBMCs. Receptors were obtained from a male donor with HIV.

This chain links TRBV28 with TRBJ2-1; tentative D call: TRBD2 (6 bases). V was clipped by 3 bases and J by 4 bases, with 13 bases between them. CDR3 length equals 15 residues. Germline values: CDR1 MDHEN, CDR2 SYDVKM. CDR3 amino acids: CASSFFGTSYNEQFF. For the CDR3, the DNA is TGTGCCAGCAGTTTCTTTGGGACTTCATACAATGAGCAGTTCTTC.

A few counts support this clone. CDR3 bases: TGTGCCTGGAGTGCCGGGTCCGGGGCGGGAAACATTCAGTACTTC. Residues: CAWSAGSGAGNIQYF. The J gene is TRBJ2-4, the V gene TRBV30, with D perhaps matching TRBD1 or TRBD2 (5 bases each). Trimming cost V 1 base and J 6 bases, with 16 bases left between them. This CDR3 comprises 15 residues. Germline lookup yields CDR1 GTSNPN and CDR2 SVGIG (reference sequence).

This clone was detected only once. This rearrangement joins TRBV27 to TRBJ2-7, with TRBD2 matching over 15 bases. The CDR3 is made up of 17 amino acids. The V gene end was trimmed by 4 bases and the J gene end by 3 bases; junction bases not matched to a gene: 7. Germline V gene data show CDR1 as MNHEY and CDR2 as SMNVEV (reference sequence). Here the CDR3 reads CASSYRTSGRAVYEQYF. CDR3 nucleotide sequence: TGTGCCAGCAGTTATCGGACTAGCGGGAGGGCCGTCTACGAGCAGTACTTC.

This sequence joins TRBV4-3 and TRBJ1-2; D may be TRBD1 (5 bases). The germline V gene has CDR1 LGHNA and CDR2 YSLEER. CDR3 length: 15 residues. Trimming pared 4 bases from V and 6 bases from J, leaving 18 bases between. CDR3: CASSPTRMAGDGYTF. As DNA, the CDR3 is TGCGCCAGCAGCCCTACCCGTATGGCGGGGGATGGCTACACCTTC.

The CDR3 sequence: CASSLTGSNYGYTF. The CDR3, as DNA: TGTGCCAGCAGTTTGACAGGGTCTAACTATGGCTACACCTTC. The chain uses TRBV27 and TRBJ1-2; TRBD1 agrees at 7 bases. The J segment lost 0 bases and the V segment lost 3 bases, leaving 1 base of the junction unmatched. CDR1 MNHEY and CDR2 SMNVEV come from the germline V gene (reference sequence). This CDR3 has 14 residues.

The sample holds a few counts of this clone. This sequence joins TRBV4-1 and TRBJ2-3, with 11 bases identical to TRBD1. The trim removed 0 bases at V and 2 bases at J, leaving 4 bases unmatched. The germline gives CDR1 MGHRA, CDR2 YSYEKL. This CDR3 region has 17 residues. For the CDR3, the DNA is TGCGCCAGCAGCCAAGAGGGGGACAGGGGGTACACAGATACGCAGTATTTT. Residues: CASSQEGDRGYTDTQYF.

V usage is TRBV5-4 and J usage is TRBJ2-5; a possible D gene is TRBD1 (6 bases). The ends were cut back, 4 bases at V and 4 bases at J, with 32 bases in the middle. The germline gives CDR1 SGHNT, CDR2 YYREEE (reference sequence). The CDR3 is 20 amino acids. The CDR3: CASSTAPGTPPAGSSETQYF. CDR3 nucleotides: TGTGCCAGCAGCACCGCCCCCGGGACACCACCAGCAGGGAGTTCAGAGACCCAGTACTTC.